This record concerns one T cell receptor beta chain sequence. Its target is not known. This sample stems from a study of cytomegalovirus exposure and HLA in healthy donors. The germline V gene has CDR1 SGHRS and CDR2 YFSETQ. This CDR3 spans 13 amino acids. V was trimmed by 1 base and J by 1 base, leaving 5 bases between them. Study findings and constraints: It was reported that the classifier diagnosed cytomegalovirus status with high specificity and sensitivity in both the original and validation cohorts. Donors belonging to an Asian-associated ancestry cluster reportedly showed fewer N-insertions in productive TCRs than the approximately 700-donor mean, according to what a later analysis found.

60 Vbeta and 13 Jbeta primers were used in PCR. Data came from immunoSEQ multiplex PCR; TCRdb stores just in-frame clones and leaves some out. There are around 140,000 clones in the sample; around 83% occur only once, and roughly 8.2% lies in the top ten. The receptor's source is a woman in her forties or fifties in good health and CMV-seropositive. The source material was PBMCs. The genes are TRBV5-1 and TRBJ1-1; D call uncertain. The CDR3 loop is CASSLIANTEAFF. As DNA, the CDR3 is TGCGCCAGCAGCTTGATAGCGAACACTGAAGCTTTCTTT.